A single sample gave rise to the 21 T cell receptor beta chains below, sequenced in a study of shared clonotypes between healthy human individuals. TCRdb's table, derived via immunoSEQ multiplex PCR, lists solely in-frame clones and lacks some. The table lists 850,000 to 1,200,000 clones, about 75% of them singletons. The sample was memory CD4+ T cells sorted from blood. Subset indicated: CD45RA-negative fraction. All receptors derive from a man between 18 and 29 years old in good health.

The V call is TRBV18, the J call TRBJ1-1; a possible D gene is TRBD1 (5 bases). The CDR3 runs to 16 residues. Trimming took off 2 bases at V and 11 bases at J, with 24 bases between the two ends. Germline loops: CDR1 KGHSH, CDR2 LQKENI. This chain's CDR3 is CASSPGLPGGASGAFF. For the CDR3, the DNA is TGTGCCAGCTCACCAGGCCTCCCGGGTGGGGCGAGTGGGGCTTTCTTT.

The chain joins TRBV10-1 to TRBJ2-1; D might be TRBD2 (5 bases). The germline V gene encodes CDR1 WNHNN and CDR2 SYGVQD (reference sequence). The CDR3 contains 16 residues. Trimming stripped 0 bases from V and 2 bases from J, with 11 bases between. The CDR3 reads CASSESGGPAYNEQFF. The CDR3 coding sequence is TGCGCCAGCAGTGAGTCTGGCGGGCCCGCCTACAATGAGCAGTTCTTC.

Remarks on this clone: Compared with germline, one end of the junction differs, possibly owing to a read error. The genes are TRBV7-7 and TRBJ2-5, with 8 bases lining up with TRBD2. Germline loops: CDR1 SSHAT, CDR2 FNYEAQ (reference sequence). The CDR3 has 15 amino acids. This CDR3 is CASSLAAGGGETQYF. The CDR3 nucleotides are TGTGCTAGCAGCTTAGCCGCGGGAGGTGGAGAGACCCAGTACTTC.

This clone was seen only once. The chain carries TRBV5-4 and TRBJ2-5; D is unclear. Trimming cost V 4 bases and J 1 base, with 14 bases left between them. In germline, CDR1 is SGHNT, CDR2 YYREEE (reference sequence). The CDR3 totals 15 residues. CDR3 residues: CASSPDPLLQETQYF. In DNA form, the CDR3 reads TGTGCCAGCAGCCCCGACCCCCTCCTCCAAGAGACCCAGTACTTC.

The rearrangement joins TRBV11-2 to TRBJ1-3; D is ambiguous. Germline lookup yields CDR1 SGHAT and CDR2 FQNNGV. Deletions cut 6 bases from V and 4 bases from J, with 13 bases between. The CDR3 runs to 14 residues. CDR3 in amino acids: CASRRLGGGNTIYF. CDR3 DNA: TGTGCCAGCAGGAGACTTGGCGGGGGAAACACCATATATTTT. Full variable domain (remainder filled in from reference TRBV11-2 and TRBJ1-3): EAGVAQSPRYKIIEKRQSVAFWCNPISGHATLYWYQQILGQGPKLLIQFQNNGVVDDSQLPKDRFSAERLKGVDSTLKIQPAKLEDSAVYLCASRRLGGGNTIYFGEGSWLTVV.

Many counts were recorded for this clone. The genes are TRBV30 and TRBJ1-2, with 11 bases lining up with TRBD1. Germline-derived CDR1 and CDR2 are GTSNPN and SVGIG (reference sequence). J was trimmed by 6 bases and V by 8 bases; bases with no gene match: 8. This CDR3 has 13 amino acids. DNA for the CDR3: TGTGCCAGACTGGGACAGGGGGTGGATGGCTACACCTTC. Its translation: CARLGQGVDGYTF.

The chain uses TRBV5-8 and TRBJ2-1; 11 bases are a match to TRBD2. The CDR3 extends over 17 amino acids. The germline V gene encodes CDR1 SGHTS and CDR2 YDEGEE. J was trimmed by 12 bases and V by 1 base; bases with no gene match: 15. CDR3 residues: CASSLRSTSGINFRQFF. DNA of the CDR3: TGTGCCAGCAGCTTGAGGTCGACTAGCGGGATAAATTTTCGGCAGTTCTTC.

This chain connects TRBV5-1 to TRBJ2-3; 7 positions agree with TRBD1. Germline assignment: CDR1 SGHRS and CDR2 YFSETQ. The CDR3 is 15 amino acids. V lost 1 base to trimming and J lost 5 bases; unmatched junction nucleotides: 7. The CDR3 loop reads CASSLIRGQGDTQYF. The CDR3 DNA sequence: TGCGCCAGCAGCTTGATTAGGGGGCAAGGAGATACGCAGTATTTT.

The CDR3 nucleotides are TGTGCCAGCAGCTCGGACATAAGCAATCAGCCCCAGCATTTT. Translation gives CASSSDISNQPQHF. V is TRBV7-9 and J is TRBJ1-5, with a possible D match to TRBD1 (5 bases). Trimming cost V 4 bases and J 1 base, with 8 bases left between them. Germline loops: CDR1 SEHNR, CDR2 FQNEAQ (reference sequence). The CDR3 is 14 amino acids.

The chain carries TRBV12-1 and TRBJ2-7; the table names TRBD2, a call not compared with the DNA. TRBV12-1 has pseudogene status. This CDR3 comprises 15 residues. CDR3 sequence (DNA): TGTGCCAGCAGCAGGCGGCTAGCGGGAGGCCACGAGCAGTACTTC. Amino acids: CASSRRLAGGHEQYF.

This clone came up many times. The chain joins TRBV28 to TRBJ1-6; D remains unclear. The V gene's germline CDR1 is MDHEN and CDR2 SYDVKM. The CDR3 is 14 amino acids. Trimming took 7 bases from V and 9 from J, leaving 16 bases between them. CDR3 protein: CASTLFVIGSPLHF. The CDR3 nucleotides read TGTGCCAGCACGCTGTTCGTTATCGGTTCACCCCTCCACTTT. The full variable domain, with the rest looked up from reference TRBV28 and TRBJ1-6, is DVKVTQSSRYLVKRTGEKVFLECVQDMDHENMFWYRQDPGLGLRLIYFSYDVKMKEKGDIPEGYSVSREKKERFSLILESASTNQTSMYLCASTLFVIGSPLHFGNGTRLTVT.

The chain employs TRBV2 and TRBJ2-7; perhaps TRBD1 as D (5 bases). V lost 5 bases, J lost 2 bases, and 7 bases lay in between. The CDR3 consists of 12 residues. The germline V gene encodes CDR1 SNHLY and CDR2 FYNNEI. The CDR3 protein is CASSRGTYEQYF. The CDR3 DNA is TGTGCCAGCAGTAGGGGAACCTACGAGCAGTACTTC.

The chain is built from TRBV7-2 and TRBJ2-5; TRBD2 aligns across 11 bases. Germline CDR1 reads SGHTA; CDR2 reads FQGNSA. Trimming at V came to 1 base and at J to 6 bases, leaving 10 bases not matched to a gene. This CDR3 has 17 residues. This CDR3 reads CASSLVGIAGGLKTQYF. The CDR3 DNA sequence: TGTGCCAGCAGCTTAGTGGGGATAGCGGGGGGGCTGAAGACCCAGTACTTC.

This chain connects TRBV29-1 to TRBJ1-4, with a tentative D call TRBD1 (5 bases). Deletions cut 6 bases from V and 4 bases from J, with 12 bases between. The CDR3 spans 13 residues. CDR1 SQVTM and CDR2 ANQGSEA come from the germline V gene. The CDR3, as DNA: TGCAGCGTGTGGGCCGGGGGTAATGAAAAACTGTTTTTT. Its translation: CSVWAGGNEKLFF.

The genes are TRBV27 and TRBJ1-4; maybe TRBD1 (5 bases). There are 14 residues in the CDR3. V shed 3 bases and J shed 4 bases, with 9 bases lying between them. Germline V CDR1 and CDR2: MNHEY, SMNVEV (reference sequence). The CDR3 sequence: CASSFGGLNEKLFF. CDR3 nucleotide sequence: TGTGCCAGCAGTTTCGGGGGTCTTAATGAAAAACTGTTTTTT.

Turning to this clone: The identical CDR3 is also encoded by other nucleotide sequences in the sample. This sequence joins TRBV27 and TRBJ2-2; 7 bases align to TRBD1. Germline assignment: CDR1 MNHEY and CDR2 SMNVEV (reference sequence). V lost 6 bases and J lost 5; bases outside the gene matches: 3. The CDR3 length is 13 residues. The CDR3 is CASRNRGTGELFF. The CDR3 DNA is TGTGCCAGCAGGAACAGGGGAACCGGGGAGCTGTTTTTT.

In this sample, this clone turned up a few times. V is TRBV7-9 and J is TRBJ2-7; 7 bases agree with TRBD1. Germline V gives CDR1 SEHNR, CDR2 FQNEAQ (reference sequence). The J segment lost 1 base and the V segment lost 2 bases, leaving 5 bases of the junction unmatched. This CDR3 contains 15 residues. CDR3 sequence: CASSLWPGGSYEQYF. The CDR3, as DNA: TGTGCCAGCAGCTTATGGCCAGGGGGATCCTACGAGCAGTACTTC.

This chain links TRBV25-1 with TRBJ2-5; TRBD1 agrees at 7 bases. This CDR3 has 15 amino acids. The V gene end was trimmed by 2 bases and the J gene end by 2 bases; junction bases not matched to a gene: 5. Germline V gene sequence: CDR1 MGHDK, CDR2 SYGVNS. Here the CDR3 DNA reads TGTGCCAGCAGTGAAGATCGGACAGGACAAGAGACCCAGTACTTC. It yields the protein CASSEDRTGQETQYF.

This clone was recorded many times. In the same sample, other DNA sequences code for this CDR3. The rearrangement links TRBV19 to TRBJ1-2; D might be TRBD1 (6 bases). Trimming stripped 5 bases from V and 3 bases from J, with 10 bases between. The CDR3 loop spans 13 amino acids. Per germline, CDR1 LNHDA and CDR2 SQIVND (reference sequence). The CDR3 here is CASSPRGDYGYTF. CDR3 bases: TGTGCCAGTAGTCCCAGGGGAGACTATGGCTACACCTTC.

This clone occurred a few times. Other nucleotide sequences from this sample produce the same CDR3. The rearrangement joins TRBV7-9 to TRBJ1-1, with 8 bases fitting TRBD1. The junction had 5 bases not matched to a gene; V was cut back by 3 bases and J by 5 bases. The CDR3 covers 14 residues. Germline CDR1 is SEHNR and CDR2 is FQNEAQ (reference sequence). CDR3 amino acids: CASSFRDRGTEAFF. Here the CDR3 DNA reads TGTGCCAGCAGCTTCCGCGACAGGGGTACTGAAGCTTTCTTT.

This clone was seen repeatedly, ten times or more. The chain recombines TRBV30 with TRBJ1-2; TRBD1 agrees at 9 bases. The CDR3 has 13 amino acids. The junction had 8 bases not matched to a gene; V was cut back by 7 bases and J by 5 bases. CDR1 and CDR2 (germline): GTSNPN, SVGIG (reference sequence). The CDR3 loop is CASTGGSWYGYTF. In nucleotides, the CDR3 is TGTGCCTCCACAGGGGGCAGTTGGTATGGCTACACCTTC.